A selection of T cell receptor beta chains follows, all from one sample in a study of early T cells in non-severe SARS-CoV-2 infection. Via MiXCR, TCRdb re-called the 5' RACE reads, giving one row per CDR3 protein. The sample lists approximately 56,000 distinct CDR3 sequences; approximately 10% were seen once. Sequenced material: whole blood. These receptors originate from an adult who was a healthcare worker with PCR-confirmed SARS-CoV-2 infection or an uninfected control (not recorded which). The CDR3 runs from the conserved cysteine through the conserved F or W. The D gene is left open where the match is weak. Only part of the rows carry a size: once, few, many, or a class if the clone is expanded.

j_gene | d_gene | abundance | v_gene | CDR3nt | CDR3aa
TRBJ1-1 | . | few | TRBV6-6 | TGTGCCAGCAGTTTTCACCGAGGGGGAGCAAATCCTACTGAAGCTTTCTTT | CASSFHRGGANPTEAFF
TRBJ1-3 | . | few | TRBV9 | TGTGCCAGCAGCGTGGGGTGGACTGATGAAAACACCATATATTTT | CASSVGWTDENTIYF
TRBJ2-7 | TRBD1 | few | TRBV5-5 | TGTGCCAGCAGCCTACGGGACAGCTACGAGCAGTACTTC | CASSLRDSYEQYF
TRBJ2-1 | TRBD1 | many | TRBV10-3 | TGTGCCACAGGGACAGGGGGACTGAATGAGCAGTTCTTC | CATGTGGLNEQFF
TRBJ1-1 | . | . | TRBV7-2 | TGTGCCAGCAGCTTAGGAACAAGTAAAGCTTTCTTT | CASSLGTSKAFF
TRBJ2-1 | . | many | TRBV7-8 | TGTGCCAGCAGCTCTGGGGACCACCTCTTCGAGCAGTTCTTC | CASSSGDHLFEQFF
TRBJ2-2 | . | many | TRBV30 | TGTGCCTGGAGTGTCCTGCCTAGAGCGAACACCGGGGAGCTGTTTTTT | CAWSVLPRANTGELFF
TRBJ2-1 | . | few | TRBV2 | TGTGCCGTGCCTTGGGGGGCTGGCTACAATGAGCAGTTCTTC | CAVPWGAGYNEQFF
TRBJ2-7 | . | few | TRBV20-1 | TGCAGTGCTAGAGATGACGGGGGTTACTACGAGCAGTACTTC | CSARDDGGYYEQYF
TRBJ2-3 | TRBD2 | many | TRBV4-3 | TGCGCCAGCAGCCAAGGGGAGAGCGGGGGAGATACGCAGTATTTT | CASSQGESGGDTQYF
TRBJ2-7 | . | few | TRBV4-3 | TGCGCCAGCAGCCACAGGGTCTACGAGCAGTACTTC | CASSHRVYEQYF
TRBJ2-7 | TRBD1 | many | TRBV9 | TGTGCCAGCAGCCCGGGGGACAGGCTCCATTACGAGCAGTACTTC | CASSPGDRLHYEQYF
TRBJ2-5 | . | . | TRBV5-1 | TGCGCCAGCAGCTTGTTGCCGGCACAACAAGAGACCCAGTACTTC | CASSLLPAQQETQYF
TRBJ1-1 | TRBD1 | . | TRBV20-1 | TGCAGTGCTAAAGGGGGCGCAATGAACACTGAAGCTTTCTTT | CSAKGGAMNTEAFF
TRBJ1-1 | TRBD1 | few | TRBV28 | TGTGCCAGCAGTTCCGGACAGGGGAGAGCTTTCTTT | CASSSGQGRAFF
TRBJ1-6 | . | many | TRBV7-9 | TGTGCCAGCAGCTTCTCCAGGGAAGGTTCACCCCTCCACTTT | CASSFSREGSPLHF
TRBJ2-5 | TRBD1 | many | TRBV12-3/TRBV12-4 | TGTGCCAGCAGGGTCAGGGGGCAGCAAGAGACCCAGTACTTC | CASRVRGQQETQYF
TRBJ2-1 | . | few | TRBV7-9 | TGTGCCAGCAGCTTAGTGGGGGGGCCAGGCTCCTACAATGAGCAGTTCTTC | CASSLVGGPGSYNEQFF
TRBJ2-5 | TRBD1 | few | TRBV12-3/TRBV12-4 | TGTGCCAGCAGTTCAGGGGGTGGAGAGACCCAGTACTTC | CASSSGGGETQYF
TRBJ1-1 | . | many | TRBV11-2 | TGTGCCAGCAGCTTAGGTTTCCGTGAAGCTTTCTTT | CASSLGFREAFF
TRBJ2-1 | TRBD2 | . | TRBV7-6 | TGTGCCAGCAGCTTAGCCATTAGCGGGGAGCAGTTCTTC | CASSLAISGEQFF
TRBJ2-1 | . | . | TRBV5-4 | TGTGCCAGCCACCGTGGGGATGAGCAGTTCTTC | CASHRGDEQFF
TRBJ2-3 | . | few | TRBV11-2 | TGTGTCAGCAGCTTAGGGGTTAGCACAGATACGCAGTATTTT | CVSSLGVSTDTQYF
TRBJ1-1 | . | . | TRBV29-1 | TGCAGCGGATCCCGGACAACTAACACTGAAGCTTTCTTT | CSGSRTTNTEAFF
TRBJ2-1 | TRBD2 | few | TRBV4-1 | TGCGCCAGCAGCCTATTGGGACTAGCGGGATACAATGAGCAGTTCTTC | CASSLLGLAGYNEQFF
TRBJ2-3 | TRBD2 | few | TRBV7-2 | TGTGCCAGCAGCAGAGCGGGGGGGCGCACAGATACGCAGTATTTT | CASSRAGGRTDTQYF
TRBJ2-1 | TRBD2 | . | TRBV6-2/TRBV6-3 | TGTGCCAGCAGTCGGACCTCCGGACTAGCCGATGAGCAGTTCTTC | CASSRTSGLADEQFF
TRBJ1-4 | TRBD1 | many | TRBV4-1 | TGCGCCAGCAGCCAAGAGTTAGGGGGCGAAAAACTGTTTTTT | CASSQELGGEKLFF
TRBJ2-3 | . | many | TRBV28 | TGTGCCAGCAGTGTAGGGACTAGCACAGATACGCAGTATTTT | CASSVGTSTDTQYF
TRBJ2-1 | TRBD2 | . | TRBV4-3 | TGCGCCAGCAGCCAAGTGGTCCAGTCTAGCGGGAGTGCCTCCTACAATGAGCAGTTCTTC | CASSQVVQSSGSASYNEQFF
TRBJ2-1 | TRBD2 | many | TRBV7-9 | TGTGCCAGCAGCCAAACTAGCGTTGAGCAGTTCTTC | CASSQTSVEQFF
TRBJ2-2 | TRBD1 | . | TRBV28 | TGTGCCAGCAGTAAAGATTCGACAGGGCTAAACACCGGGGAGCTGTTTTTT | CASSKDSTGLNTGELFF
TRBJ1-1 | TRBD1 | . | TRBV10-3 | TGTGCCATCAGTGGGACAGGCTGGAACACTGAAGCTTTCTTT | CAISGTGWNTEAFF
TRBJ1-1 | TRBD1 | . | TRBV20-1 | TGCAGTGCTAGAGATAGGGGACAGGGGATTGGGAATGAAGCTTTCTTT | CSARDRGQGIGNEAFF